This T cell receptor beta chain emerged from a study of early T cells in non-severe SARS-CoV-2 infection (dated by TCRdb to the early 2020s). Turning to the overall study: Because TCR sequencing was done on bulk RNA from unsorted whole blood, the alpha and beta chains could not be paired.

The junction shows trimming of 1 base on V and 7 bases on J, plus 14 bases between the germline ends. Its CDR3 holds 15 amino acids, cysteine through phenylalanine. The entry retains the CDR3 DNA only, 45 bases that are in frame from base 1. This was a case-control study nested in a cohort of healthcare workers in London, UK, who had nasopharyngeal swab PCR tests and blood samples taken every week. Healthcare workers were recruited during the week of the UK lockdown, between 23 and 31 March 2020, and followed weekly for up to about 15 weeks. Libraries were made using 5' RACE. TCRdb shows the sequencer as NextSeq 500. Unique molecular identifiers were attached to individual cDNA molecules in the TCR library protocol so that sequencing error and PCR bias could be corrected. Both TCR alpha and beta chains were sequenced, and tight co-correlation was observed between alpha and beta sequence abundances in each sample. For the original study's pipeline: V gene, J gene and CDR3 annotation of TCR sequences was performed with Decombinator V4. Expanded TCRs were defined as changing significantly between any two time points under a Poisson model with p below 0.0001. TCR abundances were normalised to the total number of TCRs sequenced per sample and were expressed as counts per million. TRAV1-2 paired with TRAJ12, TRAJ20 or TRAJ33 defined MAIT TCRs, while TRAV10 paired with TRAJ18 defined iNKT TCRs. VDJdb, accessed 1 November 2021, was searched for CMV, EBV and SARS-CoV-2 annotated TCRs, with TCRs annotated for multiple antigens excluded. In-frame beta chains were kept once TCRdb had trimmed the public reads at Q25 with fastp and called clones with MiXCR. Identical CDR3 protein sequences are pooled into one entry, listed with their most common genes and DNA. TCRdb's processing, not the study's, gives the V and J calls here. This sample lists 45,000 to 55,000 distinct CDR3 sequences; 8.5% to 10% were detected once. The ten largest clones represent roughly 8.7% of the sample.

About this clonotype: Its antigen is still unknown. Base qualities are not recorded, but no much larger clone differs from it by a single base.

Results the study describes overall, beyond this receptor: VDJdb matching was skewed toward anti-spike CD8 responses and likely underestimated virus-specific expansions by missing private and CD4 specificities.

Recombination linked TRBV12-3 or TRBV12-4 to TRBJ1-5; D gene: possibly TRBD1, on 6 matching bases. Source material: whole blood. The clonotype originates from an adult who was a healthcare worker with PCR-confirmed SARS-CoV-2 infection or an uninfected control (not recorded which). The CDR3 reads CASSLDGTSFQPQHF. The DNA is TGTGCCAGCAGTTTAGACGGGACATCCTTCCAGCCCCAGCATTTT.